The T cell receptor (beta chain) described here comes from a study of response to subunit inactivated influenza vaccine. Study-wide results and caveats: Each seasonal influenza vaccination, the authors suggested, recruits few new T cells.

This clonotype was seen more than once but under ten times. Its target is not known. TCRdb passed the RT-PCR reads through MiXCR, listing each CDR3 protein once. Seen here are around 750,000 distinct CDR3 sequences, 20% to 25% observed once, and the top ten hold about 9.4%. Germline V gene lookup returns CDR1 MNHNY and CDR2 SVGAGI (reference sequence). Trimming removed 2 bases at V and 5 bases at J, with 8 bases between. This CDR3 region has 13 residues. This rearrangement joins TRBV6-6 to TRBJ2-3; D gene uncertain. The source is a man aged 45-65 years who received an inactivated influenza vaccine. The material was PBMCs from blood, obtained 5 days after vaccination. The CDR3 is CASSYVLGDTQYF. CDR3 coding DNA: TGTGCCAGCAGTTACGTGTTGGGAGATACGCAGTATTTT.